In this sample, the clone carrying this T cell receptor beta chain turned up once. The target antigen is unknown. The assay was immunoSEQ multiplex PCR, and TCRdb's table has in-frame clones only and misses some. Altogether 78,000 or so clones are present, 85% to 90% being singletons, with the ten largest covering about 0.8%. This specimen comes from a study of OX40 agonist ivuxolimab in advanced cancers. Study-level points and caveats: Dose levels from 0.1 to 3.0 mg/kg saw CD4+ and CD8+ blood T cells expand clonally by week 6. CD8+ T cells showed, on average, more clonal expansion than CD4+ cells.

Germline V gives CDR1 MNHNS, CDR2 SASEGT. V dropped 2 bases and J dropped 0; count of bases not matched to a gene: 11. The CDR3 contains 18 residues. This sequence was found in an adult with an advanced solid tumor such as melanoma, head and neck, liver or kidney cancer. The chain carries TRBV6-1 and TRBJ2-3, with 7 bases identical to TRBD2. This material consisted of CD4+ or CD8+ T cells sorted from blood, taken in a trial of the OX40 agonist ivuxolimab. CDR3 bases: TGTGCCAGCAGTGAAAGTGGCGGGAGCAGGTTGAGCACAGATACGCAGTATTTT. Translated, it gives CASSESGGSRLSTDTQYF.